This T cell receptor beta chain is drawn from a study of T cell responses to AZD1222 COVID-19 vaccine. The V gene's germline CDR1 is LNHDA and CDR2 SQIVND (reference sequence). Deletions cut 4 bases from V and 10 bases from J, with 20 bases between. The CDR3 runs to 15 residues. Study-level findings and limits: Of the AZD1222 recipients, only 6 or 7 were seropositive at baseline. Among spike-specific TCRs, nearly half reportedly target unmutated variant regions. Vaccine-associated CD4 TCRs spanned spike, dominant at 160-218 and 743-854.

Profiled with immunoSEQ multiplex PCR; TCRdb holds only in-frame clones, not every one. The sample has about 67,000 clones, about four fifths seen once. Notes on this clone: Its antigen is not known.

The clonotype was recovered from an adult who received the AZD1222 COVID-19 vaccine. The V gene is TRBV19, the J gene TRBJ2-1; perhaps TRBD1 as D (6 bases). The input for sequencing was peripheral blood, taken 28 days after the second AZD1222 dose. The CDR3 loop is CASSTLATGLWEQFF. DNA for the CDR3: TGTGCCAGTAGTACCTTAGCAACAGGGCTTTGGGAGCAGTTCTTC.